This T cell receptor beta chain was identified in a study of vaccination effects on CD4 cells after COVID-19. The study, taken as a whole, reports: Clones that were induced by infection or by vaccine showed marked contraction late after vaccination.

The CDR3 spans 16 residues. CDR1 is SQVTM, CDR2 ANQGSEA, per germline. V was trimmed by 6 bases and J by 3 bases, leaving 22 bases between them. Sequencing used immunoSEQ multiplex PCR; TCRdb keeps in-frame clones, though not all of them. The sample consists of about 16,000 clones, about 70% of them appearing once. As regards this clone: Its antigen remains unidentified.

Using viral peptide pools, the ViraFEST assay grew out antigen-specific CD4+ T cells prior to sequencing. Once cultured for roughly ten days, the cells underwent separation to obtain CD4+ T cells. Two doses of BNT162b2 or mRNA-1273 vaccine were administered to participants. None of these healthy vaccinees had been infected with SARS-CoV-2 before vaccination. This sequence originates from a human donor who received a COVID-19 vaccine. This rearrangement joins TRBV29-1 to TRBJ2-3; D is perhaps TRBD1 or TRBD2 (6 bases each). Sample: CD4+ T cells from PBMCs cultured with HCoV-NL63 spike peptides, taken after COVID-19 vaccination. CDR3 region: CSVGGVVGATTDTQYF. The DNA of the CDR3 is TGCAGCGTGGGGGGTGTGGTGGGGGCGACAACAGATACGCAGTATTTT.